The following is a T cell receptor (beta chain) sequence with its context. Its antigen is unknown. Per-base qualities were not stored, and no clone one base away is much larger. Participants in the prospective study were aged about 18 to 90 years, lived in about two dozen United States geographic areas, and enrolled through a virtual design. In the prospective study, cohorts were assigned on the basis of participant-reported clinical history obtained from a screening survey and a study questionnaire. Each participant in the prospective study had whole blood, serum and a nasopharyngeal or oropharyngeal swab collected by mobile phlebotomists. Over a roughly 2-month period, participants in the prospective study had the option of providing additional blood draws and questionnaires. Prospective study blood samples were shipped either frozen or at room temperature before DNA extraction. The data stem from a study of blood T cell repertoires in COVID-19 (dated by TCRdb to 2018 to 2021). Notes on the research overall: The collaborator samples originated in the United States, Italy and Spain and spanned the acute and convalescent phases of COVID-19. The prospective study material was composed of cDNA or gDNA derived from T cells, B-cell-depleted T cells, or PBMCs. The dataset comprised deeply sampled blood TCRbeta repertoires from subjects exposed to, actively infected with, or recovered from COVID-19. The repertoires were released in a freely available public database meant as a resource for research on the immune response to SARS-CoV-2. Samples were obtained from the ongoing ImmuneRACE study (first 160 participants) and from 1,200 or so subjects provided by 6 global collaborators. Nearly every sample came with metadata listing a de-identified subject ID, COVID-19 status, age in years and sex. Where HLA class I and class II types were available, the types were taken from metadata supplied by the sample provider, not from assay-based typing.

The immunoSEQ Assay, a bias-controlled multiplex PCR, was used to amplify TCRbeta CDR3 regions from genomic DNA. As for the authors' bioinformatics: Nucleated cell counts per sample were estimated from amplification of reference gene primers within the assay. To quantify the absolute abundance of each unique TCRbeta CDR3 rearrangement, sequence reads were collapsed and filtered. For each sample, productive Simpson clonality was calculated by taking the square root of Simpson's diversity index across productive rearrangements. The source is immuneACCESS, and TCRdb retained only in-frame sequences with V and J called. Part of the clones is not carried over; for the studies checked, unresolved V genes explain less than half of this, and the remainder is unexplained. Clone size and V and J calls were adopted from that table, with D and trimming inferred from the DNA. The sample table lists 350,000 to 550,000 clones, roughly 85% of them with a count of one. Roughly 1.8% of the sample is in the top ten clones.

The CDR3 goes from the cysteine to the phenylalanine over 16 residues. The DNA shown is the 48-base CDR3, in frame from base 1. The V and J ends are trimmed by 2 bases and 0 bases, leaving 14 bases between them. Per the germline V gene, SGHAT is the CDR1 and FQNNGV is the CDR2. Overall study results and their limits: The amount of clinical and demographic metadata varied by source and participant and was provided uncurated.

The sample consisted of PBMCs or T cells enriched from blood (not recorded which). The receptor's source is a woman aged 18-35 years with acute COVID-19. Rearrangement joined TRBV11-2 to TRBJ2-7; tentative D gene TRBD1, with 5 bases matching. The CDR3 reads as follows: CASSLLLQEISYEQYF. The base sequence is TGTGCCAGCAGCTTACTCTTACAGGAGATCTCCTACGAGCAGTACTTC. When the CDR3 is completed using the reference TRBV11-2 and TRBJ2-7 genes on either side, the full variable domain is EAGVAQSPRYKIIEKRQSVAFWCNPISGHATLYWYQQILGQGPKLLIQFQNNGVVDDSQLPKDRFSAERLKGVDSTLKIQPAKLEDSAVYLCASSLLLQEISYEQYFGPGTRLTVT.